This TCR beta chain was retrieved from a study of blood T cells in healthy people across ages. A second PCR of 7 to 11 cycles used a sample-barcoded 5' primer and a J-beta primer mix. Carrying 12 random nucleotides, a template-switch adaptor labeled each individual cDNA molecule. A single record per CDR3 protein comes from TCRdb applying MiXCR to the 5' RACE reads. Of some 760,000 distinct CDR3 sequences listed, about 25% were seen once; the top ten hold 9.4%. Every sample had a minimum of 6.5 million PBMCs isolated. This clonotype was counted a few times. The antigen remains undetermined. Study observations and caveats: A greater number of naive CD4+ cells and higher diversity distinguished long-lived donors from aged donors. Per million T cells, the diversity of TCR beta decreased roughly linearly as age advanced.

Germline CDR1 and CDR2: PRHDT and FYEKMQ (reference sequence). This CDR3 has 17 residues. These data also formed part of another study, on T cells of mothers and their children.

The chain joins TRBV13 to TRBJ2-5; 12 nucleotides match TRBD2. The J call may be incorrect, as the DNA end agrees better with TRBJ2-7. This sequence originates from a boy younger than 18 in good health. Sequencing was carried out using blood. In DNA form, the CDR3 reads TGTGCCAGCAGCTCAACCACTAGCGGGGGGCTAATCTACGAGCAGTACTTC. It specifies CASSSTTSGGLIYEQYF.